This T cell receptor (beta chain) was sequenced in a study of shared clonotypes between healthy human individuals. Study-level information: Researchers assigned three CD4 naive, three CD4 memory, two CD8 naive and one CD8 memory plate to each donor.

Assay used: immunoSEQ multiplex PCR; TCRdb lists only in-frame clones, some missing. The sample has 2 million to 2.5 million clones, more than 80% seen once. The TCR sequence derives from a man aged 18-30 years in good health. Some clones in this sample may be carry-over from other donors' samples. The sequencing sample was made of naive CD4+ T cells from PBMCs. Sample subset: CD45RA+ positively selected.

The CDR3 DNA follows: TGTGCCATCAGTGTAGGACAGAGCTATGGCTACACCTTC. As protein: CAISVGQSYGYTF. The rearrangement uses TRBV10-3 and TRBJ1-2; D is perhaps TRBD1 (6 bases). The CDR3 sequence is 13 residues long. Trimming removed 4 bases from V and 4 bases from J, with 10 bases in between. The germline V gene encodes CDR1 ENHRY and CDR2 SYGVKD.